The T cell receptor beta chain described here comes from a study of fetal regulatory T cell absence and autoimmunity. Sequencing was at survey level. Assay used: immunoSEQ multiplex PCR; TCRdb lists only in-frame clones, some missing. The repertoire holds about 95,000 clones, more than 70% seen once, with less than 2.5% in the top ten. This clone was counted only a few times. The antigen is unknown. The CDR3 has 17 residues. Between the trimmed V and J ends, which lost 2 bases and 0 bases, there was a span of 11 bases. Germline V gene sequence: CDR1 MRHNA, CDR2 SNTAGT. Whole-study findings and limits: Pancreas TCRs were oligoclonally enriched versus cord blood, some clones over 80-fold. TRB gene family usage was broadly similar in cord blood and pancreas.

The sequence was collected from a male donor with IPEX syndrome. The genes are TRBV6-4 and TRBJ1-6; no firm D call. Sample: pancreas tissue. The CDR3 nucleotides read TGTGCCAGCAGTGACGGGAGAAATAGCTCCTATAATTCACCCCTCCACTTT. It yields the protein CASSDGRNSSYNSPLHF.